Listed here are 5 T cell receptor beta chains from one sample, sequenced in a study of identifying expanded T cells in peripheral blood. The data were produced by immunoSEQ multiplex PCR, yet TCRdb's version contains in-frame clones alone and is incomplete. The sample records more than 80,000 clones, about 91% being singletons. The sequenced material came from blood. The source is a person aged 18 to 75 in good health.

The chain combines TRBV5-4 with TRBJ2-1; TRBD1 might be the D (6 bases). The V and J ends lost 3 bases and 5 bases respectively, with 15 bases between them. CDR1 and CDR2 (germline): SGHNT, YYREEE (reference sequence). The CDR3 is 15 residues long. The CDR3 here is CASSYPSGVDNEQFF. The CDR3 DNA sequence: TGTGCCAGCAGCTATCCCTCAGGGGTGGACAATGAGCAGTTCTTC.

J is TRBJ2-7 and V is TRBV5-1, with 12 nucleotides matching TRBD2. The CDR3 has 15 amino acids. Trimming took 4 bases from V and 2 from J; bases not matched to a gene: 4. Germline V CDR1 and CDR2: SGHRS, YFSETQ. The chain's CDR3 is CASSPRLAGAYEQYF. DNA of the CDR3: TGCGCCAGCAGCCCGAGACTAGCGGGGGCCTACGAGCAGTACTTC.

V gene TRBV6-4 combines with J gene TRBJ2-3; D is perhaps TRBD2 (5 bases). The CDR3 runs 13 residues. V lost 3 bases, J lost 2 bases, and 6 bases lay in between. Germline assignment: CDR1 MRHNA and CDR2 SNTAGT. The CDR3 DNA follows: TGTGCCAGCAGTGAGGAGGCCACAGATACGCAGTATTTT. Amino acid sequence: CASSEEATDTQYF.

The chain uses TRBV5-6 and TRBJ1-5; D might be TRBD1 (6 bases). Germline-derived CDR1 and CDR2 are SGHDT and YYEEEE. The CDR3 has 14 amino acids. Trimming removed 4 bases from V and 5 bases from J, with 13 bases in between. CDR3: CASSPSGVHQPQHF. The CDR3 coding sequence is TGTGCCAGCAGCCCATCAGGGGTTCATCAGCCCCAGCATTTT.

The chain carries TRBV4-1 and TRBJ2-7; a possible D gene is TRBD2 (6 bases). This CDR3 region has 14 residues. The V end lost 5 bases, the J end lost 2 bases, and 13 bases lay between the germline ends. Germline CDR1 reads MGHRA; CDR2 reads YSYEKL. The CDR3 nucleotides are TGCGCCAGCAGCTATCCGGGACTGGCCTACGAGCAGTACTTC. This translates into CASSYPGLAYEQYF.